The entry below gives a single TCR beta chain sequence along with its context. Its antigen is not identified. The data are from a study of monozygotic twins with inflammatory bowel disease. The CDR3 sequence is 13 residues long. Germline CDR1 and CDR2: DFQATT and SNEGSKA (reference sequence). Findings and limits, study-wide: A lone strong IBD-associated signal or clonotype found no support.

cDNA was made in eight separate reactions per sample. TCRdb derives one entry per CDR3 protein from the 5' RACE reads, leaving out DNA. Its table lists some 210,000 distinct CDR3 sequences. Sequencing was done on a sample of blood. The sequence came from a human donor with ulcerative colitis or Crohn's disease, or a healthy co-twin of an affected twin (not recorded which). The J gene is TRBJ1-1, the V gene TRBV20-1. CDR3 amino acids: CSAKRREDTEAFF.